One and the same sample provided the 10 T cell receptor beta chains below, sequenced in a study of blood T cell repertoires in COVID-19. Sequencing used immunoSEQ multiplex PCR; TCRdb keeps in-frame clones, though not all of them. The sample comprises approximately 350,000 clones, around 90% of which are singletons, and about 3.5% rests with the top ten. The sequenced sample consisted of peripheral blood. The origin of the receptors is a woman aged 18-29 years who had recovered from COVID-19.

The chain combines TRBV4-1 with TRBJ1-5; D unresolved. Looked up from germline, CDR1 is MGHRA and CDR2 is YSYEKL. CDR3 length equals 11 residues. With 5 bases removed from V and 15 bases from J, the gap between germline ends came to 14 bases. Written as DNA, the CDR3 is TGCGCCAGCAGCGCCGCCGGGGTCCGGCATTTT. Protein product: CASSAAGVRHF.

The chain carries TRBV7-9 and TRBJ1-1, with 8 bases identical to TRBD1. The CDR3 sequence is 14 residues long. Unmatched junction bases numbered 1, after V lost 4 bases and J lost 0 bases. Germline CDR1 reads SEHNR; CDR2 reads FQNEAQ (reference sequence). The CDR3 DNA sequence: TGTGCCAGCAGCTGGGACAGGCTGAACACTGAAGCTTTCTTT. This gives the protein CASSWDRLNTEAFF.

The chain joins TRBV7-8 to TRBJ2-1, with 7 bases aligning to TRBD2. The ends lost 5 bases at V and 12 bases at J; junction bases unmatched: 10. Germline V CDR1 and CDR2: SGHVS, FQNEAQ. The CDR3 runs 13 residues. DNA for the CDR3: TGTGCCAGCAGCCCAGCGGGGCCGGAAGGGCAGTTCTTC. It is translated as CASSPAGPEGQFF.

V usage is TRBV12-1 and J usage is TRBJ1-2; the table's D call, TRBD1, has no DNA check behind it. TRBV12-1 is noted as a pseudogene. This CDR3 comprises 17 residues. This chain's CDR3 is CASSFRDRGHLVYGYTF. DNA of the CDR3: TGTGCCAGCAGCTTCCGGGACAGGGGGCATCTCGTCTATGGCTACACCTTC.

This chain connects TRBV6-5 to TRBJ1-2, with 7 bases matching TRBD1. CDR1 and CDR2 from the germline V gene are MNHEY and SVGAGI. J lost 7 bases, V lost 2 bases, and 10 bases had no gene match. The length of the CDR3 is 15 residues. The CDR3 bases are TGTGCCAGCAGTTACGGGGACAGCCCTAAGGGTGGCTACACCTTC. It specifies CASSYGDSPKGGYTF.

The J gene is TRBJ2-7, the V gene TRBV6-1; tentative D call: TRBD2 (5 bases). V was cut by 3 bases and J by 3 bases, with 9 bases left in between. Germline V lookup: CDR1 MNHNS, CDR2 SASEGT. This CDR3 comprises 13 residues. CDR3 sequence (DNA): TGTGCCAGCAGTGAGGACTCCCGCTACGAGCAGTACGTC. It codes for CASSEDSRYEQYV.

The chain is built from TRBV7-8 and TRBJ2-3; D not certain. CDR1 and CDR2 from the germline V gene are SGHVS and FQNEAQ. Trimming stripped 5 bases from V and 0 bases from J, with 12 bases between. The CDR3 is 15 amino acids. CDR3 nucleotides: TGTGCCAGCAGCCCCCGTCTGACTAGCACAGATACGCAGTATTTT. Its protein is CASSPRLTSTDTQYF.

DNA for the CDR3: TGTGCCACCAGCAGACCCTGGAGTAGCAATGATAGTGAGCAGTTCTTC. Protein product: CATSRPWSSNDSEQFF. The chain combines TRBV15 with TRBJ2-1; no firm D call. CDR1 is LNHNV and CDR2 is YYDKDF in the germline V gene (reference sequence). The CDR3 contains 16 residues. V was shortened by 2 bases and J by 9 bases, with 20 bases between the two germline ends.

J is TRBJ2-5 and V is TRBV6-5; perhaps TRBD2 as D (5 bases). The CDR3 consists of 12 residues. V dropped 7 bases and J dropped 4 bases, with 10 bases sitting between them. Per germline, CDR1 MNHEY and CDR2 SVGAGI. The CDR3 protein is CASKPSRETQYF. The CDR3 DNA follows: TGTGCCAGCAAGCCTAGCAGAGAGACCCAGTACTTC.

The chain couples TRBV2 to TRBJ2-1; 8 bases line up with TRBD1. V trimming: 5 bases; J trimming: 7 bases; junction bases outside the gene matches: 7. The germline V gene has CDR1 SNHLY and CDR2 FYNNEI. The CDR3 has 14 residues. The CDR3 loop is CASSPGQGWNEQFF. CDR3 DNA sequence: TGTGCCAGCAGTCCAGGACAGGGCTGGAATGAGCAGTTCTTC.